The 21 T cell receptor beta chains below were found in one sample sequenced in a study of blood T cell repertoires in COVID-19. Sequencing was performed with immunoSEQ multiplex PCR; in TCRdb, only in-frame clones are kept and a portion is missing. The table records roughly 100,000 clones, 75% to 90% of them present only once. Sequencing was performed on peripheral blood. The receptors stem from a woman aged 80 or older with acute or convalescent COVID-19.

This clone was observed a handful of times. The V and J genes are TRBV3-1 (or the pseudogene TRBV3-2) and TRBJ2-7, with 7 nucleotides matching TRBD2. The CDR3 has 12 amino acids. The germline V gene has CDR1 LGHDT and CDR2 YNNKEL (reference sequence). The junction had 1 base not matched to a gene; V was cut back by 2 bases and J by 6 bases. Here the CDR3 DNA reads TGTGCCAGCAGCCAACCGGGAGGCGAGCAGTACTTC. Protein sequence: CASSQPGGEQYF.

This rearrangement joins TRBV5-1 to TRBJ2-1; no clear D. The CDR3 is made up of 16 amino acids. V was pared by 0 bases and J by 2 bases, with 12 bases between. Germline loops: CDR1 SGHRS, CDR2 YFSETQ. CDR3 amino acids: CASSLGAQTTYNEQFF. CDR3 nucleotide sequence: TGCGCCAGCAGCTTGGGGGCCCAGACCACCTACAATGAGCAGTTCTTC.

This clone was detected once. The V gene is TRBV18, the J gene TRBJ2-3; the match to TRBD1 covers 7 bases. Germline CDR1 and CDR2: KGHSH and LQKENI. The CDR3 spans 13 residues. After removal of 6 bases from V and 4 bases from J, the junction contained 4 bases not matched to a gene. CDR3: CASSYRGADTQYF. The CDR3 DNA reads TGTGCCAGCTCCTACAGGGGTGCAGATACGCAGTATTTT.

This clone was detected a few times. The CDR3 nucleotides are TGTGCCATCAGTGAGTCGATTAGTTCCAACAGACTAAATGAGCAGTTCTTC. Translating gives CAISESISSNRLNEQFF. V gene TRBV10-3 combines with J gene TRBJ2-1; a possible D gene is TRBD2 (5 bases). From germline, CDR1 is ENHRY and CDR2 SYGVKD. CDR3 length equals 17 residues. Deletions cut 0 bases from V and 7 bases from J, with 19 bases between.

The chain combines TRBV10-3 with TRBJ2-7, with 8 nucleotides matching TRBD1. Germline V gene data show CDR1 as ENHRY and CDR2 as SYGVKD. CDR3 length: 16 amino acids. V dropped 4 bases and J dropped 2; count of bases not matched to a gene: 10. This CDR3 reads CAISGETGALTYEQYF. The CDR3 DNA is TGTGCCATCAGTGGAGAGACAGGGGCCCTTACCTACGAGCAGTACTTC.

The J gene is TRBJ2-7, the V gene TRBV18, with a tentative D call TRBD1 (5 bases). Trimming shortened V by 3 bases and J by 4 bases, and 16 bases separated the two germline ends. The germline V gene has CDR1 KGHSH and CDR2 LQKENI. The CDR3 consists of 15 residues. CDR3 sequence reads: CASSPAAGKAYEQYF. The CDR3 DNA sequence: TGTGCCAGCTCACCGGCGGCAGGGAAAGCGTACGAGCAGTACTTC. The full variable domain, rest sourced from reference TRBV18 and TRBJ2-7, is NAGVMQNPRHLVRRRGQEARLRCSPMKGHSHVYWYRQLPEEGLKFMVYLQKENIIDESGMPKERFSAEFPKEGPSILRIQQVVRGDSAAYFCASSPAAGKAYEQYFGPGTRLTVT.

This chain joins TRBV27 and TRBJ2-5, with 11 nucleotides matching TRBD1. Germline V gene lookup returns CDR1 MNHEY and CDR2 SMNVEV (reference sequence). Trimming took 2 bases from V and 6 from J; bases not matched to a gene: 8. The length of the CDR3 is 16 residues. CDR3 coding DNA: TGTGCCAGCAGTTTAGACGGGACAGGGGGTCCAAAGACCCAGTACTTC. This encodes CASSLDGTGGPKTQYF.

V gene TRBV6-5 combines with J gene TRBJ2-7; TRBD1 matches at 10 bases. Germline values: CDR1 MNHEY, CDR2 SVGAGI. This CDR3 contains 12 residues. V lost 8 bases to trimming and J lost 7 bases; unmatched junction nucleotides: 5. This chain's CDR3 is CASGDRGREQYF. The CDR3 DNA sequence: TGTGCCAGCGGGGACAGGGGTCGTGAGCAGTACTTC.

The chain recombines TRBV5-1 with TRBJ2-1; 11 bases match TRBD2. The V segment lost 4 bases and the J segment 8 bases; nucleotides outside the gene matches: 14. CDR1 is SGHRS, CDR2 YFSETQ, per germline. CDR3 size: 17 residues. The CDR3 spells CASSIPSSGGAFHEQFF. In DNA form, the CDR3 reads TGCGCCAGCAGCATACCAAGTAGCGGGGGGGCGTTTCATGAGCAGTTCTTC.

On this clone itself: Other DNA variants within this sample encode the same CDR3. The V gene is TRBV5-1, the J gene TRBJ1-6, with 9 positions matching TRBD1. CDR1 and CDR2 (germline): SGHRS, YFSETQ. Losses at the gene ends were 4 bases for V and 7 bases for J; bases not matched to a gene: 3. The CDR3 spans 14 residues. The CDR3 sequence: CASSAGQGNSPLHF. In DNA, the CDR3 is TGCGCCAGCAGCGCGGGACAGGGAAATTCACCCCTCCACTTT.

The chain employs TRBV2 and TRBJ1-1; D call uncertain. CDR1 and CDR2 (germline): SNHLY, FYNNEI. V lost 7 bases to trimming and J lost 0 bases, with 12 bases between them. The CDR3 has 14 amino acids. DNA for the CDR3: TGTGCCAGCAAAAGGGAGATAATGAACACTGAAGCTTTCTTT. This sequence encodes CASKREIMNTEAFF.

The chain couples TRBV6-1 to TRBJ1-4; D remains unclear. The CDR3 has 15 amino acids. Germline V lookup: CDR1 MNHNS, CDR2 SASEGT. V was cut by 0 bases and J by 10 bases, with 15 bases left in between. CDR3: CASSEARALSGKLFF. Written as DNA, the CDR3 is TGTGCCAGCAGTGAAGCGCGGGCATTATCAGGAAAACTGTTTTTT.

The chain couples TRBV5-8 to TRBJ1-1; D is perhaps TRBD1 (5 bases). The CDR3 is 12 amino acids. Germline CDR1 reads SGHTS; CDR2 reads YDEGEE. V lost 5 bases and J lost 8, with 13 bases in between. The CDR3 sequence: CASREGSREAFF. CDR3 sequence (DNA): TGTGCCAGCAGGGAGGGGAGTAGGGAAGCTTTCTTT.

The chain employs TRBV18 and TRBJ1-2; TRBD1 matches at 8 bases. V trimming: 5 bases; J trimming: 5 bases; junction bases outside the gene matches: 16. Germline V CDR1 and CDR2: KGHSH, LQKENI. The CDR3 has 17 amino acids. The DNA for the CDR3 is TGTGCCAGCTCATACGGAAATGCAGGGGGCGCTTGGTATGGCTACACCTTC. This sequence encodes CASSYGNAGGAWYGYTF.

The CDR3 region has the DNA TGTGCCTCACAGGGGAATACTGAAGCTTTCTTT. Protein: CASQGNTEAFF. V and J are TRBV6-5 and TRBJ1-1, with 7 bases identical to TRBD1. Germline CDR1 MNHEY, CDR2 SVGAGI. The junction had 5 bases not matched to a gene; V was cut back by 11 bases and J by 5 bases. The CDR3 runs to 11 residues.

The chain is built from TRBV5-1 and TRBJ1-1; D unclear. V was trimmed by 2 bases and J by 1 base, leaving 9 bases between them. This CDR3 has 14 amino acids. Germline V CDR1 and CDR2: SGHRS, YFSETQ. The CDR3 DNA reads as TGCGCCAGCAGCTTTGGCAGTCCGAACACTGAAGCTTTCTTT. This sequence encodes CASSFGSPNTEAFF.

This chain connects TRBV10-2 to TRBJ1-1; 7 nucleotides match TRBD1. J lost 4 bases, V lost 8 bases, and 4 bases had no gene match. Germline V gene sequence: CDR1 WSHSY, CDR2 SAAADI. This CDR3 is built from 12 residues. In DNA form, the CDR3 reads TGCGCCAGCGAAGACAGGGCCACTGAAGCTTTCTTT. Protein sequence: CASEDRATEAFF.

This sequence joins TRBV10-3 and TRBJ2-7; the match to TRBD2 covers 9 bases. With 4 bases clipped from V and 2 bases from J, the junction kept 3 bases outside the gene matches. The CDR3 has 14 amino acids. Germline V lookup: CDR1 ENHRY, CDR2 SYGVKD. In DNA, the CDR3 is TGTGCCATCAGTGTGGTAGCGGGGGCCTACGAGCAGTACTTC. Its translation is CAISVVAGAYEQYF.

This clone was recorded once. CDR3 residues: CASSSGQTTGYGYTF. CDR3 coding DNA: TGTGCCAGCAGCTCGGGACAAACCACGGGCTATGGCTACACCTTC. The chain combines TRBV5-6 with TRBJ1-2, with D maybe TRBD1 (6 bases). The CDR3 runs to 15 residues. Germline V gene data show CDR1 as SGHDT and CDR2 as YYEEEE. V shed 3 bases and J shed 4 bases, with 16 bases lying between them.

The chain links TRBV3-1 (or the pseudogene TRBV3-2) to TRBJ1-6, with 7 bases matching TRBD1. Germline-derived CDR1 and CDR2 are LGHDT and YNNKEL (reference sequence). The CDR3 has 15 residues. V lost 4 bases and J lost 9; bases outside the gene matches: 9. The CDR3 nucleotides read TGTGCCAGCAGCCCCTCTACAGGGGAGAGTTCACCCCTCCACTTT. This sequence encodes CASSPSTGESSPLHF.

This clone has just a few counts. The rearrangement links TRBV2 to TRBJ1-5; D perhaps matches TRBD1 (6 bases). Germline values: CDR1 SNHLY, CDR2 FYNNEI. The CDR3 is 16 residues long. V was trimmed by 4 bases and J by 3 bases, leaving 16 bases between them. Written as DNA, the CDR3 is TGTGCCAGCAGTGGATCTTCAGGGGTCGTCAATCAGCCCCAGCATTTT. This gives the protein CASSGSSGVVNQPQHF.